These 2 T cell receptor beta chains share one sample of origin, sequenced in a study of T cells in Graves' hyperthyroidism and ophthalmopathy. Researchers amplified the TCR beta CDR3 regions from RNA transcripts. An initial round of RT-PCR targeting the TCR CDR3 relied on the HTBI primer set. A single record per CDR3 protein comes from TCRdb applying MiXCR to the multiplex PCR reads. The data show around 300,000 distinct CDR3 sequences, with around 15% seen just once and 34% held by the top ten. Source material: blood. Source of these receptors: a woman aged 35 to 49 with Graves' ophthalmopathy.

In this sample, this clonotype turned up many times. V gene TRBV10-3 combines with J gene TRBJ1-2, with TRBD1 matching over 8 bases. Unmatched junction bases numbered 11, after V lost 10 bases and J lost 4 bases. Germline V lookup: CDR1 ENHRY, CDR2 SYGVKD. The CDR3 sequence is 14 residues long. The chain's CDR3 is CATQDRVVSYGYTF. The CDR3 nucleotides read TGTGCCACGCAGGACAGGGTAGTATCCTATGGCTACACCTTC.

This clonotype was recorded a few times. This may arise from a read error, as a much more abundant clone is one base away. V gene TRBV11-3 combines with J gene TRBJ2-5, with 11 nucleotides matching TRBD2. This CDR3 has 16 amino acids. CDR1 is SGHNT, CDR2 YENEEA, per germline. The CDR3 DNA reads TGTGTCAGCAGCTTGGTGCTAGCGGGGGGTCTGGAGACCCAGTACTTC. Translating gives CVSSLVLAGGLETQYF.